These 25 T cell receptor beta chains originate from one sample sequenced in a study of low-dose radiotherapy and immunotherapy resistance in tumors (dated by TCRdb to about 2022). The data were produced on an Illumina HiSeq 2500. First-strand cDNA was synthesized using Superscript III and a set of TRAV- and TRBV-specific primers, so that both TCRalpha and TCRbeta chains were covered. TCRs were amplified for 20 to 25 PCR cycles with Phusion, using a constant-region primer paired with the adapter attached to the V primers. TCRdb applied fastp at Q25 and MiXCR to the public reads, then kept only in-frame beta chains. Entries that share a CDR3 protein sequence are merged under the most common genes and DNA. Counted in this sample were under 90,000 distinct CDR3 sequences; roughly 30% of them appeared once. Clones ranked in the top ten supply around 10% of the sample. The time point tag for this specimen amounts to: before trial treatment.

The source material was PBMCs, sampled before treatment. These receptors were obtained from a female donor with ovarian cancer.

This clonotype occurred many times. This chain uses TRBV5-1 with TRBJ2-3, with a tentative D call TRBD1 (6 bases). Germline CDR1 SGHRS, CDR2 YFSETQ. CDR3 size: 14 residues. With 2 bases removed from V and 6 bases from J, the gap between germline ends came to 13 bases. The CDR3 region has the DNA TGCGCCAGCAGCTTTAACAGGGATGTGGATACGCAGTATTTT. This encodes CASSFNRDVDTQYF.

The V and J genes are TRBV5-3 and TRBJ2-1, with TRBD2 matching over 7 bases. TRBV5-3 is classed as an ORF, of uncertain function. CDR3 length: 15 residues. Trimming took 8 bases from V and 6 from J; bases not matched to a gene: 14. CDR3 nucleotides: TGTGCCAGCAGCCAAGGACTAGTGGGGTCCAATGAGCAGTTCTTC. This encodes CASSQGLVGSNEQFF.

As to this clonotype: A far larger clone is one nucleotide away, so this likely arose from a read error. The V call is TRBV5-1, the J call TRBJ2-3, with D unresolved. The CDR3 has 13 amino acids. Germline assignment: CDR1 SGHRS and CDR2 YFSETQ. CDR3 DNA sequence: TGTGCCTGCAGCTCCACTGGCACAGATACGCAGTATTTT. Its protein is CACSSTGTDTQYF.

This clonotype was found many times. V usage is TRBV9 and J usage is TRBJ2-2; no clear D. The ends were cut back, 0 bases at V and 1 base at J, with 4 bases in the middle. The CDR3 spans 14 residues. Per germline, CDR1 SGDLS and CDR2 YYNGEE. DNA of the CDR3: TGTGCCAGCAGCGTAGCCGGGAACACCGGGGAGCTGTTTTTT. Its translation is CASSVAGNTGELFF.

The chain recombines TRBV5-1 with TRBJ1-2; TRBD1 aligns across 11 bases. The CDR3 is made up of 14 amino acids. Germline values: CDR1 SGHRS, CDR2 YFSETQ. V lost 4 bases to trimming and J lost 4 bases; unmatched junction nucleotides: 3. CDR3 nucleotides: TGCGCCAGCAGCCCCGGACAGGGGGCCTATGGCTACACCTTC. Amino acid sequence: CASSPGQGAYGYTF.

J is TRBJ2-2 and V is TRBV5-1; perhaps TRBD1 as D (6 bases). Trimming removed 4 bases at V and 4 bases at J, with 14 bases between. The CDR3 loop spans 15 amino acids. Germline V lookup: CDR1 SGHRS, CDR2 YFSETQ. The CDR3 here is CASSPRTESTGELFF. CDR3 DNA: TGCGCCAGCAGCCCGAGGACAGAAAGCACCGGGGAGCTGTTTTTT.

This clonotype has at least ten counts. This chain joins TRBV9 and TRBJ2-2; 8 bases agree with TRBD2. The CDR3 length is 16 residues. Per germline, CDR1 SGDLS and CDR2 YYNGEE. Trimming took 0 bases from V and 5 from J; bases not matched to a gene: 6. CDR3 DNA: TGTGCCAGCAGCGTAGGGATAGCGGGGAAGACCGGGGAGCTGTTTTTT. It is translated as CASSVGIAGKTGELFF.

This clonotype came up many times. This chain connects TRBV7-9 to TRBJ1-1; D is uncertain. This CDR3 contains 12 residues. V lost 5 bases, J lost 6 bases, and 10 bases lay in between. Germline V CDR1 and CDR2: SEHNR, FQNEAQ (reference sequence). The DNA for the CDR3 is TGTGCCAGCAGCGATCCGGGCCCTGAAGCTTTCTTT. It specifies CASSDPGPEAFF.

This clonotype occurred once. V and J are TRBV6-1 and TRBJ2-2; TRBD1 aligns across 8 bases. CDR3 length equals 16 residues. Trimming removed 5 bases from V and 1 base from J; junction bases left unmatched: 6. CDR1 and CDR2 (germline): MNHNS, SASEGT. CDR3 protein: CASSLPGTGNTGELFF. As DNA, the CDR3 is TGTGCCAGCAGTCTCCCCGGGACAGGGAACACCGGGGAGCTGTTTTTT.

This clonotype has at least ten counts. The chain uses TRBV6-2 or TRBV6-3 and TRBJ2-1; 8 nucleotides line up with TRBD1. The germline CDR1 and CDR2 sequences are MNHEY and SVGEGT. J lost 6 bases, V lost 5 bases, and 3 bases had no gene match. The length of the CDR3 is 13 residues. CDR3 amino acids: CASSRTGSNEQFF. The DNA for the CDR3 is TGTGCCAGCAGTCGGACAGGGTCCAATGAGCAGTTCTTC.

This clonotype was detected ten times or more. The V gene is TRBV7-2, the J gene TRBJ2-2, with 10 bases that match TRBD1. V trimming: 5 bases; J trimming: 6 bases; junction bases outside the gene matches: 6. Germline CDR1 and CDR2: SGHTA and FQGNSA. The CDR3 spans 15 residues. As DNA, the CDR3 is TGTGCCAGCAGCGCGGACAGGGGGTTCGCCGGGGAGCTGTTTTTT. This gives the protein CASSADRGFAGELFF. The whole variable domain, remainder taken from reference TRBV7-2 and TRBJ2-2, is GAGVSQSPSNKVTEKGKDVELRCDPISGHTALYWYRQSLGQGLEFLIYFQGNSAPDKSGLPSDRFSAERTGGSVSTLTIQRTQQEDSAVYLCASSADRGFAGELFFGEGSRLTVL.

The table lists this clonotype with many counts. In DNA form, the CDR3 reads TGTGCCAGCAGTGCTCATGGACAGGGCCAAGAGACCCAGTACTTC. Translated: CASSAHGQGQETQYF. J is TRBJ2-5 and V is TRBV2; 8 bases fit TRBD1. The trim removed 4 bases at V and 1 base at J, leaving 5 bases unmatched. There are 15 residues in the CDR3. Germline CDR1 and CDR2: SNHLY and FYNNEI.

In this sample, this clonotype turned up many times. The gene calls are TRBV19 and TRBJ1-5, with D possibly matching TRBD1 (5 bases). Germline V gene lookup returns CDR1 LNHDA and CDR2 SQIVND (reference sequence). CDR3 length equals 15 residues. V was cut by 3 bases and J by 2 bases, with 11 bases left in between. The CDR3 spells CASSISREGNQPQHF. As DNA, the CDR3 is TGTGCCAGTAGTATTAGCAGGGAGGGCAATCAGCCCCAGCATTTT.

This clonotype was observed a single time. The V and J genes are TRBV2 and TRBJ2-1; D is unclear. CDR3 length: 13 amino acids. The germline V gene has CDR1 SNHLY and CDR2 FYNNEI. The ends were cut back, 6 bases at V and 8 bases at J, with 14 bases in the middle. As DNA, the CDR3 is TGTGCCAGCAGGGGGATTAAGGGTTATGAGCAGTTCTTC. Protein product: CASRGIKGYEQFF.

Remarks on this clonotype: A far larger clone differs by one base, so this is likely a read error. The CDR3 here is CASSLIRGSEQFF. The CDR3 DNA follows: TGTGCCAGCAGCTTAATTCGAGGGTCCGAGCAGTTCTTC. The rearrangement links TRBV11-2 to TRBJ2-1, with D maybe TRBD2 (5 bases). The CDR3 covers 13 residues. Germline V gene lookup returns CDR1 SGHAT and CDR2 FQNNGV. V dropped 2 bases and J dropped 10 bases, with 12 bases sitting between them.

This chain uses TRBV15 with TRBJ1-2; D is unclear. This CDR3 has 14 residues. The V end was cut by 0 bases, the J end by 8 bases, with 13 bases between. CDR1 is LNHNV, CDR2 YYDKDF, per germline (reference sequence). The DNA for the CDR3 is TGTGCCACCAGCAGAGATACTCTCCGGGCCGGCTACACCTTC. Encoded protein: CATSRDTLRAGYTF.

On this clonotype: Since a far larger clone is one base different, this is likely a read error. The chain joins TRBV28 to TRBJ2-7; D remains unclear. CDR1 is MDHEN and CDR2 is SYDVKM in the germline V gene. The V and J ends lost 3 bases and 2 bases respectively, with 5 bases between them. The CDR3 length is 12 residues. The DNA of the CDR3 is TGTGCCAGCAGTTTTTTCGCCTACGAGCAGTACTTC. Amino acid sequence: CASSFFAYEQYF.

In this sample, this clonotype turned up many times. V and J are TRBV13 and TRBJ2-1; possibly TRBD2 for D (6 bases). V dropped 4 bases and J dropped 0 bases, with 10 bases sitting between them. CDR1 and CDR2 (germline): PRHDT, FYEKMQ (reference sequence). The length of the CDR3 is 15 residues. This chain's CDR3 is CASSSVDYSYNEQFF. DNA for the CDR3: TGTGCCAGCAGCTCGGTGGACTACTCCTACAATGAGCAGTTCTTC.

There are many counts of this clonotype. This sequence joins TRBV19 and TRBJ2-3; no definite D call. CDR3 length: 13 residues. The V end lost 6 bases, the J end lost 3 bases, and 10 bases lay between the germline ends. Germline CDR1 and CDR2: LNHDA and SQIVND (reference sequence). Here the CDR3 reads CASRPLGTDTQYF. The CDR3 region has the DNA TGTGCCAGTAGGCCTCTGGGAACAGATACGCAGTATTTT. Combining the CDR3 with reference TRBV19 and TRBJ2-3 gives the whole variable domain DGGITQSPKYLFRKEGQNVTLSCEQNLNHDAMYWYRQDPGQGLRLIYYSQIVNDFQKGDIAEGYSVSREKKESFPLTVTSAQKNPTAFYLCASRPLGTDTQYFGPGTRLTVL.

V is TRBV2 and J is TRBJ1-1; possible D gene TRBD1, 6 bases. V lost 9 bases to trimming and J lost 6 bases, with 11 bases between them. Germline V CDR1 and CDR2: SNHLY, FYNNEI. CDR3 size: 11 residues. CDR3: CARRGGPEAFF. CDR3 in DNA: TGTGCCAGGAGGGGGGGCCCTGAAGCTTTCTTT.

This clonotype was counted many times. The J gene is TRBJ1-1, the V gene TRBV19, with D unclear. The length of the CDR3 is 13 residues. In germline, CDR1 is LNHDA, CDR2 SQIVND (reference sequence). The V end lost 0 bases, the J end lost 4 bases, and 6 bases lay between the germline ends. Here the CDR3 reads CASSIEARTEAFF. As DNA, the CDR3 is TGTGCCAGTAGTATAGAGGCCCGCACTGAAGCTTTCTTT.

This clonotype was seen ten or more times. V is TRBV4-2 and J is TRBJ1-1, with D possibly being TRBD1 (5 bases). The CDR3 has 13 residues. V was trimmed by 5 bases and J by 5 bases, leaving 12 bases between them. From germline, CDR1 is LGHNA and CDR2 YNFKEQ. For the CDR3, the DNA is TGTGCCAGCAGCGCGGTCGGGGCGACTGAAGCTTTCTTT. Protein product: CASSAVGATEAFF.

This clonotype appeared many times. The J gene is TRBJ1-5, the V gene TRBV2; D call uncertain. The V gene's germline CDR1 is SNHLY and CDR2 FYNNEI. Trimming removed 2 bases from V and 4 bases from J, with 6 bases in between. The CDR3 length is 13 residues. The CDR3 DNA reads TGTGCCAGCAGTGAATTCGGAAATCAGCCCCAGCATTTT. This sequence encodes CASSEFGNQPQHF.

This chain connects TRBV24-1 to TRBJ2-1; TRBD1 aligns across 7 bases. Losses at the gene ends were 2 bases for V and 0 bases for J; bases not matched to a gene: 0. The CDR3 is made up of 15 amino acids. Germline CDR1 and CDR2: KGHDR and SFDVKD. The CDR3 DNA sequence: TGTGCCACCAGTGATTCAGGGGGCTCCTACAATGAGCAGTTCTTC. This codes for CATSDSGGSYNEQFF.

The V call is TRBV5-1, the J call TRBJ2-1; tentative D call: TRBD2 (5 bases). V shed 4 bases and J shed 7 bases, with 18 bases lying between them. The CDR3 has 15 residues. CDR1 is SGHRS and CDR2 is YFSETQ in the germline V gene. CDR3 in amino acids: CASSTDSPTRNEQFF. CDR3 in DNA: TGCGCCAGCAGCACGGACTCACCCACCCGGAATGAGCAGTTCTTC. The variable domain in full, with the rest retrieved from reference TRBV5-1 and TRBJ2-1, is KAGVTQTPRYLIKTRGQQVTLSCSPISGHRSVSWYQQTPGQGLQFLFEYFSETQRNKGNFPGRFSGRQFSNSRSEMNVSTLELGDSALYLCASSTDSPTRNEQFFGPGTRLTVL.